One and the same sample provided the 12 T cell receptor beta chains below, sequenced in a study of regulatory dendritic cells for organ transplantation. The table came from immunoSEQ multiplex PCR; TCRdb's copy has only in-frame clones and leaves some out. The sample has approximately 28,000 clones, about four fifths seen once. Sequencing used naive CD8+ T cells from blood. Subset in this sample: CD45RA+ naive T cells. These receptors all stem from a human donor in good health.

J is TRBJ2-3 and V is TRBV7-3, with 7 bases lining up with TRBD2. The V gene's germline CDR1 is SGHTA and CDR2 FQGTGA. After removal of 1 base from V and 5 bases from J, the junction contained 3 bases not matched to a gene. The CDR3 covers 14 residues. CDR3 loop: CASSLRGGEDTQYF. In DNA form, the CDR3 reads TGTGCCAGCAGCTTAAGGGGGGGTGAAGATACGCAGTATTTT.

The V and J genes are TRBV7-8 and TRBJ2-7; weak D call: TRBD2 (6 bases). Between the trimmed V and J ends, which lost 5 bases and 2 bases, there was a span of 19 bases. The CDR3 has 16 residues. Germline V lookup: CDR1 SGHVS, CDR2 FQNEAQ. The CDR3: CASSHVRDSKPYEQYF. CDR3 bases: TGTGCCAGCAGCCACGTCCGGGACTCCAAACCCTACGAGCAGTACTTC.

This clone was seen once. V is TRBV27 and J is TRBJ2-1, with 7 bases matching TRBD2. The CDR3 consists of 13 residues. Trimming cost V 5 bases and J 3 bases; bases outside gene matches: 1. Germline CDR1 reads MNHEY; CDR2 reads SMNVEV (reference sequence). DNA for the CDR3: TGTGCCAGCAGTGGACTAGACTACAATGAGCAGTTCTTC. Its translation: CASSGLDYNEQFF.

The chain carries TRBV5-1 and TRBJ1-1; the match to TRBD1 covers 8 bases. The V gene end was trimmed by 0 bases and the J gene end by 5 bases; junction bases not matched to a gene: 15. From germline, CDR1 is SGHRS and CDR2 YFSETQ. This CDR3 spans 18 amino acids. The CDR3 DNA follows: TGCGCCAGCAGCTTGGCCGCTCAGGGGGCGCTAACTAAGACTGAAGCTTTCTTT. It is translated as CASSLAAQGALTKTEAFF.

This chain's CDR3 is CASSLAPGSGGAETQYF. In DNA, the CDR3 is TGTGCCAGCAGCTTGGCCCCGGGGAGCGGGGGGGCCGAGACCCAGTACTTC. This chain connects TRBV5-4 to TRBJ2-5, with TRBD2 matching 10 bases. The CDR3 has 17 residues. In germline, CDR1 is SGHNT, CDR2 YYREEE (reference sequence). V lost 0 bases, J lost 5 bases, and 10 bases stayed unmatched.

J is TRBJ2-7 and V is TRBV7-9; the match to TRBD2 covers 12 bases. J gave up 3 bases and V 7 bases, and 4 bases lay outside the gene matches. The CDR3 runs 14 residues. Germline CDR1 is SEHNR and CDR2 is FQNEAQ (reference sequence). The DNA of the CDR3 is TGTGCCAGCAACCTAGCGGGGGGGATCTACGAGCAGTACTTC. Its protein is CASNLAGGIYEQYF.

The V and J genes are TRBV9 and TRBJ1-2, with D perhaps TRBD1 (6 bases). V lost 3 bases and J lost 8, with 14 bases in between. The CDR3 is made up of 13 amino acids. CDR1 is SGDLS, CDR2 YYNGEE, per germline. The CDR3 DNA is TGTGCCAGCAGCGCGGCTCACAGGGACGGCTACACCTTC. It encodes CASSAAHRDGYTF.

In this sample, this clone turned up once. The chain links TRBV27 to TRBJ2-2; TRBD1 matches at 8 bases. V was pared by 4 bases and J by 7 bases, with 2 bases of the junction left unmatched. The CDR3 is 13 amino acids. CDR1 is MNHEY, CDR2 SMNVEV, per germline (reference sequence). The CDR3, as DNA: TGTGCCAGCAGTTACAGGGGGAGCGGGGAGCTGTTTTTT. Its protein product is CASSYRGSGELFF.

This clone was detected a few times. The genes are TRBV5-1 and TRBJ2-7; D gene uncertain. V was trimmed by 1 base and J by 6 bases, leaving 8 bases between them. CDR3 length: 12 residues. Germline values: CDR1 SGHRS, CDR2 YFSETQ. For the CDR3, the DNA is TGCGCCAGCAGCTTGACTGGGCCCGAGCAGTACTTC. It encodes CASSLTGPEQYF. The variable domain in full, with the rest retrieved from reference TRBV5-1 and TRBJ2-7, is KAGVTQTPRYLIKTRGQQVTLSCSPISGHRSVSWYQQTPGQGLQFLFEYFSETQRNKGNFPGRFSGRQFSNSRSEMNVSTLELGDSALYLCASSLTGPEQYFGPGTRLTVT.

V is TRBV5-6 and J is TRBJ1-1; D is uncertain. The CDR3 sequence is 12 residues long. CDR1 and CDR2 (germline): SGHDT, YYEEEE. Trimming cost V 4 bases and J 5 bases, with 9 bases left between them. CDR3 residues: CASSLTRTEAFF. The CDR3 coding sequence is TGTGCCAGCAGCCTGACGAGGACTGAAGCTTTCTTT. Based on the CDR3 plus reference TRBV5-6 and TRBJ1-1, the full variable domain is DAGVTQSPTHLIKTRGQQVTLRCSPKSGHDTVSWYQQALGQGPQFIFQYYEEEERQRGNFPDRFSGHQFPNYSSELNVNALLLGDSALYLCASSLTRTEAFFGQGTRLTVV.

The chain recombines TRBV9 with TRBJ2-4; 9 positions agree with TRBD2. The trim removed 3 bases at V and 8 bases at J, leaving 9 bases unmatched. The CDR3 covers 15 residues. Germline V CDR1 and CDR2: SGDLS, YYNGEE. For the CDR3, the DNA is TGTGCCAGCAGCGAAAGCGGGGGGCTGCAATACATTCAGTACTTC. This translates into CASSESGGLQYIQYF.

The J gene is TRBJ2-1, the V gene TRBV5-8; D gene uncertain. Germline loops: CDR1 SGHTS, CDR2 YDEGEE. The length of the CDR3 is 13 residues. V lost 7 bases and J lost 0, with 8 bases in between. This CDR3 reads CASERSSYNEQFF. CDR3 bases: TGTGCCAGCGAGAGGAGCTCCTACAATGAGCAGTTCTTC.